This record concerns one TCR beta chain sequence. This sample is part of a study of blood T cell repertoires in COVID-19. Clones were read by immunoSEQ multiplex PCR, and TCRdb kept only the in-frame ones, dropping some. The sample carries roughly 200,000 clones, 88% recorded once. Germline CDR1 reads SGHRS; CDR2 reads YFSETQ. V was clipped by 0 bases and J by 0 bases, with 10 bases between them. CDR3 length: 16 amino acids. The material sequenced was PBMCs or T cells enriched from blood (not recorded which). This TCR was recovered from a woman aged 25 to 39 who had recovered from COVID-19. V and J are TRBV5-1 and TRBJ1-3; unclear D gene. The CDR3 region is CASSLDIQSSGNTIYF. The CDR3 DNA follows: TGCGCCAGCAGCTTGGACATACAAAGCTCTGGAAACACCATATATTTT.